These 15 T cell receptor beta chains share one sample of origin, sequenced in a study of T-cell reconstitution after alpha-beta-depleted transplantation in children. The library targeted TCRbeta and was prepared with unique molecular identifiers. Using its own MiXCR run on the PCR reads, TCRdb lists one record per CDR3 protein. The sample yields around 480,000 distinct CDR3 sequences, about 33% seen once. The sequences come from PBMCs from the stem cell graft donor, collected from the stem cell graft. The receptors here all came from a human donor who donated a stem cell graft to a child with aplastic anemia.

The gene calls are TRBV19 and TRBJ1-5; maybe TRBD1 (6 bases). This CDR3 has 16 residues. Germline V gives CDR1 LNHDA, CDR2 SQIVND (reference sequence). Trimming left V 3 bases short and J 0 bases short, with 12 bases between. The CDR3 DNA reads as TGTGCCAGTAGTATTAGGGGACACTATAGCAATCAGCCCCAGCATTTT. This encodes CASSIRGHYSNQPQHF.

This clonotype was observed a handful of times. V is TRBV29-1 and J is TRBJ2-7, with D perhaps TRBD1 or TRBD2 (6 bases each). The CDR3 contains 14 residues. V was clipped by 2 bases and J by 4 bases, with 15 bases between them. Germline V gives CDR1 SQVTM, CDR2 ANQGSEA. CDR3 amino acids: CSVEKEWGAYEQYF. The CDR3 coding sequence is TGCAGCGTTGAAAAGGAGTGGGGGGCTTACGAGCAGTACTTC.

The rearrangement joins TRBV28 to TRBJ2-3, with TRBD1 matching 7 bases. CDR3 size: 17 residues. Germline CDR1 is MDHEN and CDR2 is SYDVKM. V lost 6 bases and J lost 2; bases outside the gene matches: 14. CDR3 sequence: CASSPNWRQGNTDTQYF. The DNA of the CDR3 is TGTGCCAGCAGCCCGAACTGGCGACAGGGAAACACAGATACGCAGTATTTT.

This clonotype occurred a few times. The chain carries TRBV25-1 and TRBJ2-3; the D gene is possibly TRBD2 (5 bases). Germline CDR1 and CDR2: MGHDK and SYGVNS. Trimming removed 2 bases at V and 2 bases at J, with 14 bases between. The CDR3 consists of 16 residues. The CDR3 region is CASSENFGVYTDTQYF. The CDR3 DNA sequence: TGTGCCAGCAGTGAAAACTTCGGGGTTTACACAGATACGCAGTATTTT.

The rearrangement links TRBV9 to TRBJ2-1, with 9 bases that match TRBD2. This CDR3 contains 17 residues. Trimming took 2 bases from V and 5 from J; bases not matched to a gene: 11. The V gene's germline CDR1 is SGDLS and CDR2 YYNGEE. The CDR3 is CASSVRSGREGHNEQFF. The CDR3 coding sequence is TGTGCCAGCAGCGTCAGGAGTGGGCGGGAGGGCCACAATGAGCAGTTCTTC.

This clonotype came up a few times. The chain links TRBV20-1 to TRBJ2-5, with TRBD2 as a possible D gene (6 bases). Germline CDR1 is DFQATT and CDR2 is SNEGSKA (reference sequence). Trimming pared 4 bases from V and 7 bases from J, leaving 19 bases between. The CDR3 consists of 14 residues. CDR3 DNA sequence: TGCAGTGCTACCCCGGGCAGCGTGGGAGGGACCCAGTACTTC. Translated: CSATPGSVGGTQYF.

The chain combines TRBV29-1 with TRBJ2-5; tentatively, D is TRBD2 (6 bases). V lost 3 bases to trimming and J lost 2 bases, with 28 bases between them. This CDR3 contains 19 residues. Germline loops: CDR1 SQVTM, CDR2 ANQGSEA. CDR3 loop: CSVDGFTGTYVVGQETQYF. Written as DNA, the CDR3 is TGCAGCGTTGACGGGTTCACCGGGACTTACGTTGTGGGGCAAGAGACCCAGTACTTC.

The chain combines TRBV6-1 with TRBJ2-6, with TRBD1 as a possible D gene (5 bases). This CDR3 is built from 16 residues. Trimming shortened V by 6 bases and J by 0 bases, and 12 bases separated the two germline ends. Germline values: CDR1 MNHNS, CDR2 SASEGT. CDR3 in amino acids: CASSKTVNSGANVLTF. CDR3 coding DNA: TGTGCCAGCAGCAAGACAGTAAACTCTGGGGCCAACGTCCTGACTTTC.

This clonotype turned up a few times. The V call is TRBV5-5, the J call TRBJ1-1, with TRBD1 matching over 8 bases. CDR1 and CDR2 from the germline V gene are SGHKS and YYEKEE (reference sequence). The CDR3 extends over 11 amino acids. V shed 5 bases and J 8 bases; nucleotides not matched to a gene: 2. In DNA, the CDR3 is TGTGCCAGCAGAGGGACAGGAGAAGCTTTCTTT. Translated: CASRGTGEAFF.

This chain uses TRBV20-1 with TRBJ1-6; 12 bases are a match to TRBD1. The CDR3 totals 16 residues. The V and J ends lost 6 bases and 9 bases, in that order; junction bases with no gene match: 12. Germline V gives CDR1 DFQATT, CDR2 SNEGSKA (reference sequence). CDR3 sequence reads: CSARNTGTGGFSPLHF. The DNA for the CDR3 is TGCAGTGCCAGAAATACCGGGACAGGGGGCTTTTCACCCCTCCACTTT.

The table lists this clonotype with a few counts. The chain has TRBV27 and TRBJ2-3; 10 nucleotides match TRBD1. CDR1 and CDR2 (germline): MNHEY, SMNVEV (reference sequence). CDR3 length equals 16 residues. Trimming at V came to 6 bases and at J to 0 bases, leaving 6 bases not matched to a gene. For the CDR3, the DNA is TGTGCCAGCAGCGACAGGGGGCTTCGCAGCACAGATACGCAGTATTTT. This translates into CASSDRGLRSTDTQYF.

This clonotype was seen many times. The V call is TRBV5-1, the J call TRBJ1-3; no firm D call. Germline V gives CDR1 SGHRS, CDR2 YFSETQ. V lost 0 bases and J lost 3, with 10 bases in between. The CDR3 extends over 15 amino acids. CDR3 nucleotides: TGCGCCAGCAGCTTGGGTCAGACGTTTGGAAACACCATATATTTT. The encoded protein is CASSLGQTFGNTIYF.

This clonotype occurred once. The chain employs TRBV5-1 and TRBJ2-1, with 11 bases lining up with TRBD2. Germline V CDR1 and CDR2: SGHRS, YFSETQ. The CDR3 length is 15 residues. J was trimmed by 6 bases and V by 3 bases; bases with no gene match: 5. In DNA, the CDR3 is TGCGCCAGCAGCTGGGGACTAGCGGAACCCAATGAGCAGTTCTTC. It specifies CASSWGLAEPNEQFF.

This clonotype was seen a few times. The genes are TRBV29-1 and TRBJ2-7, with D possibly being TRBD1 (5 bases). This CDR3 is 12 amino acids long. The V end was cut by 4 bases, the J end by 5 bases, with 12 bases between. Germline V lookup: CDR1 SQVTM, CDR2 ANQGSEA. The CDR3 DNA reads as TGCAGCGTTGGTGGGCAGGGTCACGAGCAGTACTTC. This encodes CSVGGQGHEQYF.

This clonotype was recorded a few times. This rearrangement joins TRBV10-3 to TRBJ2-7; no firm D call. Germline V gene lookup returns CDR1 ENHRY and CDR2 SYGVKD. V lost 0 bases to trimming and J lost 3 bases, with 9 bases between them. The CDR3 length is 14 residues. The CDR3 DNA is TGTGCCATCAGTGAGTCCACCCCCGGCTACGAGCAGTACTTC. Residues: CAISESTPGYEQYF.